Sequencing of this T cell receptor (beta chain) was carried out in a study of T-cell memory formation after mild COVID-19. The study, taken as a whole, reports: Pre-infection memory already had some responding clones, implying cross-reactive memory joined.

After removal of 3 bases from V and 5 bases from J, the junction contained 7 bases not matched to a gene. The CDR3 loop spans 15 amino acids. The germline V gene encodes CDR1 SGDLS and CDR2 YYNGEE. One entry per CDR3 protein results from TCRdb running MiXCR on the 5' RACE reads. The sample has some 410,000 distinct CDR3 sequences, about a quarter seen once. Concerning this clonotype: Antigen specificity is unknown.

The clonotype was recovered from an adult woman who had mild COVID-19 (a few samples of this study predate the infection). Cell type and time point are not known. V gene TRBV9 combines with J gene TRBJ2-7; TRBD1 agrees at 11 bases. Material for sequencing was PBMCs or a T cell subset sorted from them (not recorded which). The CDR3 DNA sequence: TGTGCCAGCAGCGGAAAGGACAGGGGGCCCCACGAGCAGTACTTC. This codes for CASSGKDRGPHEQYF.